A selection of T cell receptor beta chains follows, all from one sample in a study of regulatory T cells in long-lasting Graves disease. In TCRdb, the multiplex PCR reads were re-called with MiXCR into one record per CDR3 protein. The table shows around 250,000 distinct CDR3 sequences, with 15% to 20% occurring only once. These data also formed part of another study, on T cells in Graves' hyperthyroidism and ophthalmopathy.

The material was peripheral blood mononuclear cells (PBMCs), obtained at new diagnosis, from a patient treated with antithyroid drugs. The receptor set was obtained from a woman under 40 with Graves disease. Each CDR3 is given with its conserved first and last residue. The order of the fields is V gene, clone size, D gene, J gene, CDR3 protein, CDR3 DNA. D genes are given only for firm matches. Not every row has a clone size; where given, it reads once, few, many or a size class.

v_call: TRBV20-1; clone_size: many; d_call: .; j_call: TRBJ2-1; cdr3_aa: CSARDLGRESVNEQFF; cdr3_nt: TGCAGTGCTAGAGATCTGGGCAGGGAGTCGGTAAATGAGCAGTTCTTC
v_call: TRBV27; clone_size: many; d_call: .; j_call: TRBJ2-7; cdr3_aa: CASSPGGGAAYYEQYF; cdr3_nt: TGTGCCAGCAGTCCAGGGGGGGGCGCCGCCTACTACGAGCAGTACTTC
v_call: TRBV3-1; clone_size: few; d_call: .; j_call: TRBJ2-2; cdr3_aa: CASSQALVGRGGELFF; cdr3_nt: TGTGCCAGCAGCCAAGCTCTAGTGGGGCGAGGTGGGGAGCTGTTTTTT
v_call: TRBV7-9; clone_size: many; d_call: .; j_call: TRBJ2-1; cdr3_aa: CASSLHSEYNEQFF; cdr3_nt: TGTGCCAGCAGCTTGCACAGTGAATACAATGAGCAGTTCTTC
v_call: TRBV12-3/TRBV12-4; clone_size: many; d_call: .; j_call: TRBJ1-2; cdr3_aa: CASNLLHTNDGYTF; cdr3_nt: TGTGCCAGCAACCTCCTTCATACAAATGATGGCTACACCTTC
v_call: TRBV6-2/TRBV6-3; clone_size: few; d_call: .; j_call: TRBJ2-7; cdr3_aa: CASSEFQRRIYEQYF; cdr3_nt: TGTGCCAGCAGTGAATTTCAGCGGAGAATATACGAGCAGTACTTC
v_call: TRBV7-2; clone_size: many; d_call: TRBD1; j_call: TRBJ2-7; cdr3_aa: CASSRVRGQPRTYEQYF; cdr3_nt: TGTGCCAGCAGCCGAGTGAGGGGACAGCCGAGAACTTACGAGCAGTACTTC
v_call: TRBV6-5; clone_size: many; d_call: .; j_call: TRBJ2-2; cdr3_aa: CASSYSRGTGELFF; cdr3_nt: TGTGCCAGCAGTTACTCGAGGGGGACCGGGGAGCTGTTTTTT
v_call: TRBV7-8; clone_size: .; d_call: .; j_call: TRBJ1-6; cdr3_aa: CASSLGGWSSYNSPLHF; cdr3_nt: TGTGCCAGCAGCTTAGGAGGTTGGAGCTCCTATAATTCACCCCTCCACTTT
v_call: TRBV5-1; clone_size: many; d_call: TRBD2; j_call: TRBJ2-1; cdr3_aa: CASSGRGARINEQFF; cdr3_nt: TGCGCCAGCAGCGGGCGGGGGGCGAGGATCAATGAGCAGTTCTTC
v_call: TRBV6-2/TRBV6-3; clone_size: many; d_call: TRBD2; j_call: TRBJ2-3; cdr3_aa: CASSFFAGGTDTQYF; cdr3_nt: TGTGCCAGCAGTTTCTTCGCGGGGGGCACAGATACGCAGTATTTT
v_call: TRBV29-1; clone_size: many; d_call: .; j_call: TRBJ2-1; cdr3_aa: CSVVVRSYNEQFF; cdr3_nt: TGCAGCGTTGTTGTCCGCTCCTACAATGAGCAGTTCTTC
v_call: TRBV4-1; clone_size: many; d_call: .; j_call: TRBJ1-1; cdr3_aa: CASSPIQVNTEAFF; cdr3_nt: TGCGCCAGCAGTCCGATACAGGTGAACACTGAAGCTTTCTTT
v_call: TRBV6-2/TRBV6-3; clone_size: many; d_call: .; j_call: TRBJ2-1; cdr3_aa: CASSLFGGVNEQFF; cdr3_nt: TGTGCCAGCAGTTTGTTTGGCGGCGTCAATGAGCAGTTCTTC
v_call: TRBV9; clone_size: many; d_call: TRBD1; j_call: TRBJ1-1; cdr3_aa: CASSAADRVTEAFF; cdr3_nt: TGTGCCAGCAGCGCAGCGGACAGGGTCACTGAAGCTTTCTTT
v_call: TRBV4-1; clone_size: many; d_call: .; j_call: TRBJ2-1; cdr3_aa: CASSLGRLDQFF; cdr3_nt: TGCGCCAGCAGCCTAGGACGTTTGGACCAGTTCTTC
v_call: TRBV19; clone_size: .; d_call: TRBD1; j_call: TRBJ1-5; cdr3_aa: CASSPTGSDQPQHF; cdr3_nt: TGTGCCAGTAGTCCGACAGGGAGCGATCAGCCCCAGCATTTT
v_call: TRBV27; clone_size: few; d_call: TRBD2; j_call: TRBJ2-7; cdr3_aa: CASSLRPISGGPYEQYF; cdr3_nt: TGTGCCAGCAGTCTCCGCCCCATTAGCGGGGGGCCCTACGAGCAGTACTTC
v_call: TRBV7-9; clone_size: many; d_call: .; j_call: TRBJ2-5; cdr3_aa: CASSPRVETQYF; cdr3_nt: TGTGCCAGCAGCCCCCGGGTGGAGACCCAGTACTTC
v_call: TRBV6-5; clone_size: many; d_call: .; j_call: TRBJ1-1; cdr3_aa: CASSFGQQTEAFF; cdr3_nt: TGTGCCAGCAGTTTCGGACAGCAAACTGAAGCTTTCTTT
v_call: TRBV7-9; clone_size: many; d_call: TRBD1; j_call: TRBJ2-7; cdr3_aa: CASSQGTAVPTPHF; cdr3_nt: TGTGCCAGCAGCCAGGGGACAGCAGTACCTACCCCACACTTC
v_call: TRBV30; clone_size: .; d_call: .; j_call: TRBJ1-1; cdr3_aa: CAWSVGGGTEAFF; cdr3_nt: TGTGCCTGGAGTGTAGGGGGGGGCACTGAAGCTTTCTTT
v_call: TRBV14; clone_size: .; d_call: .; j_call: TRBJ1-2; cdr3_aa: CASSQGTAGRYTF; cdr3_nt: TGTGCCAGCAGCCAAGGAACCGCAGGCCGCTACACCTTC
v_call: TRBV6-5; clone_size: .; d_call: TRBD2; j_call: TRBJ2-2; cdr3_aa: CASSSASAGGTGELFF; cdr3_nt: TGTGCCAGCAGTTCTGCATCGGCGGGGGGCACCGGGGAGCTGTTTTTT
v_call: TRBV20-1; clone_size: .; d_call: .; j_call: TRBJ1-1; cdr3_aa: CSAPVIGIEAEAFF; cdr3_nt: TGCAGTGCTCCAGTCATTGGGATAGAGGCTGAAGCTTTCTTT
v_call: TRBV4-1; clone_size: .; d_call: .; j_call: TRBJ2-1; cdr3_aa: CASSQANLISSYNEQFF; cdr3_nt: TGCGCCAGCAGCCAAGCCAATTTGATTAGCTCCTACAATGAGCAGTTCTTC